The 31 T cell receptor beta chains presented below share a single source sample, sequenced in a study of cytomegalovirus exposure and HLA in healthy donors. Only in-frame clones appear in the TCRdb table, and some are missing; sequencing was by immunoSEQ multiplex PCR. The table includes some 130,000 clones, roughly four fifths detected once. The sequencing input was PBMCs. The source of these receptors is a man aged 30 to 45 in good health and CMV-seropositive.

The V and J genes are TRBV7-2 and TRBJ2-5; 8 nucleotides line up with TRBD2. Trimming at V came to 1 base and at J to 2 bases, leaving 6 bases not matched to a gene. This CDR3 is 16 amino acids long. The germline gives CDR1 SGHTA, CDR2 FQGNSA. CDR3 in amino acids: CASSLVAGIRQETQYF. Here the CDR3 DNA reads TGTGCCAGCAGCTTAGTAGCGGGGATAAGGCAAGAGACCCAGTACTTC.

V gene TRBV7-3 combines with J gene TRBJ2-1; D is possibly TRBD1 (5 bases). Trimming stripped 1 base from V and 5 bases from J, with 6 bases between. The CDR3 extends over 13 amino acids. The V gene's germline CDR1 is SGHTA and CDR2 FQGTGA. The CDR3, as DNA: TGTGCCAGCAGCTTAAGCAGGGACAATGAGCAGTTCTTC. Translating it yields CASSLSRDNEQFF.

This clone was seen a single time. The gene calls are TRBV27 and TRBJ2-2; D is perhaps TRBD2 (5 bases). In germline, CDR1 is MNHEY, CDR2 SMNVEV (reference sequence). The CDR3 is 13 amino acids. Trimming cost V 4 bases and J 2 bases, with 5 bases left between them. The CDR3 DNA reads as TGTGCCAGCAGTTGGACTAACACCGGGGAGCTGTTTTTT. Its protein is CASSWTNTGELFF.

DNA for the CDR3: TGTGCCAGCTCACTGACTAGCGGGGAAGCTGAGCAGTTCTTC. Residues: CASSLTSGEAEQFF. The chain joins TRBV18 to TRBJ2-1, with 11 bases identical to TRBD2. The CDR3 has 14 amino acids. The germline V gene encodes CDR1 KGHSH and CDR2 LQKENI. With V trimmed by 4 bases and J by 9 bases, 5 bases remained unmatched. Supplemented by reference TRBV18 and TRBJ2-1, the full variable domain reads NAGVMQNPRHLVRRRGQEARLRCSPMKGHSHVYWYRQLPEEGLKFMVYLQKENIIDESGMPKERFSAEFPKEGPSILRIQQVVRGDSAAYFCASSLTSGEAEQFFGPGTRLTVL.

Of note for this clone: Germline is not matched at one junction end, which may reflect a read error. The genes are TRBV5-1 and TRBJ2-2; tentatively, D is TRBD1 (6 bases). CDR1 and CDR2 (germline): SGHRS, YFSETQ. The CDR3 spans 16 residues. The CDR3 protein is CASSLSGRGNPGELFF. The CDR3 coding sequence is TGCGCCAGCAGCTTGTCGGGCAGGGGTAACCCCGGAGAGCTGTTTTTT.

V usage is TRBV29-1 and J usage is TRBJ2-1; no firm D call. V shed 0 bases and J shed 0 bases, with 15 bases lying between them. The CDR3 covers 17 residues. The germline V gene has CDR1 SQVTM and CDR2 ANQGSEA. The chain's CDR3 is CSVEDYGSPSSYNEQFF. Written as DNA, the CDR3 is TGCAGCGTTGAAGATTATGGCAGCCCTAGCTCCTACAATGAGCAGTTCTTC.

The CDR3 DNA is TGTGCCAGCAGCTTTGTTAGCGGGGGGGCCGGGGAGACCCAGTACTTC. As protein: CASSFVSGGAGETQYF. J is TRBJ2-5 and V is TRBV7-8, with 11 nucleotides matching TRBD2. Germline CDR1 and CDR2: SGHVS and FQNEAQ. Trimming cost V 3 bases and J 5 bases; bases outside gene matches: 8. This CDR3 is built from 16 residues.

This chain connects TRBV6-5 to TRBJ2-7; 7 nucleotides line up with TRBD1. Per the germline V gene, CDR1 is MNHEY and CDR2 is SVGAGI. Trimming at V came to 9 bases and at J to 4 bases, leaving 6 bases not matched to a gene. The CDR3 is 12 amino acids. Here the CDR3 DNA reads TGTGCCAGTCGGGACAGTTCTTACGAGCAGTACTTC. Translating gives CASRDSSYEQYF.

The chain couples TRBV10-3 to TRBJ2-1; TRBD1 matches at 8 bases. In germline, CDR1 is ENHRY, CDR2 SYGVKD. This CDR3 has 15 amino acids. V shed 5 bases, J shed 3 bases, and the junction held 6 bases outside the gene matches. CDR3 nucleotide sequence: TGTGCCATCAGTCGGAAACAGGGGGTCTACAATGAGCAGTTCTTC. Amino acid sequence: CAISRKQGVYNEQFF.

This chain connects TRBV6-5 to TRBJ2-5; 9 bases are a match to TRBD2. The V segment lost 2 bases and the J segment 4 bases; nucleotides outside the gene matches: 8. The V gene's germline CDR1 is MNHEY and CDR2 SVGAGI. The CDR3 runs 16 residues. CDR3 protein: CASSYSSASGAETQYF. DNA of the CDR3: TGTGCCAGCAGTTACAGCTCCGCTAGCGGGGCAGAGACCCAGTACTTC.

V gene TRBV11-2 combines with J gene TRBJ1-1, with unresolved D. Germline-derived CDR1 and CDR2 are SGHAT and FQNNGV. The CDR3 consists of 17 residues. V was trimmed by 6 bases and J by 4 bases, leaving 24 bases between them. CDR3 in amino acids: CASRRAIGPSGGTEAFF. The CDR3 coding sequence is TGTGCCAGCAGGCGGGCGATTGGGCCCTCGGGAGGCACTGAAGCTTTCTTT.

The count of this clone is one. The chain couples TRBV29-1 to TRBJ1-1; weak D call: TRBD1 (5 bases). The CDR3 is 14 amino acids. Germline V gene sequence: CDR1 SQVTM, CDR2 ANQGSEA. V was trimmed by 7 bases and J by 4 bases, leaving 19 bases between them. In nucleotides, the CDR3 is TGCAGCGCCAACGGCCGGGACTTCGGCACTGAAGCTTTCTTT. It yields the protein CSANGRDFGTEAFF.

J is TRBJ2-7 and V is TRBV5-4; D possibly corresponds to TRBD2 (6 bases). This CDR3 spans 14 amino acids. CDR1 is SGHNT and CDR2 is YYREEE in the germline V gene (reference sequence). V was trimmed by 1 base and J by 5 bases, leaving 13 bases between them. CDR3 in DNA: TGTGCCAGCAGCTTGACTAGCAGTTCCCACGAGCAGTACTTC. Translation gives CASSLTSSSHEQYF.

V is TRBV4-3 and J is TRBJ2-2; no firm D call. This CDR3 is built from 15 residues. The germline V gene encodes CDR1 LGHNA and CDR2 YSLEER. V lost 0 bases and J 1 base, leaving 6 bases between the germline ends. The CDR3 here is CASSQDLGNTGELFF. The CDR3 nucleotides read TGCGCCAGCAGCCAAGATCTCGGGAACACCGGGGAGCTGTTTTTT.

In this sample, this clone turned up once. This chain joins TRBV7-3 and TRBJ2-3; 12 nucleotides agree with TRBD2. Germline CDR1 reads SGHTA; CDR2 reads FQGTGA. The CDR3 runs to 16 residues. V was clipped by 1 base and J by 6 bases; unmatched bases: 5. In DNA form, the CDR3 reads TGTGCCAGCAGCTTAAGCCTAGCGGGGGGGCGGGATACGCAGTATTTT. It translates to CASSLSLAGGRDTQYF.

There are many counts of this clone. The CDR3 DNA follows: TGTGCCAGCAACCCGACTAGCGGGCACAATGAGCAGTTCTTC. Its protein is CASNPTSGHNEQFF. The chain couples TRBV9 to TRBJ2-1; 10 bases agree with TRBD2. CDR1 and CDR2 from the germline V gene are SGDLS and YYNGEE. The CDR3 sequence is 14 residues long. The J segment lost 5 bases and the V segment lost 6 bases, leaving 5 bases of the junction unmatched.

J is TRBJ1-1 and V is TRBV5-8; maybe TRBD1 (5 bases). The germline V gene encodes CDR1 SGHTS and CDR2 YDEGEE. The CDR3 runs to 14 residues. Trimming pared 2 bases from V and 3 bases from J, leaving 11 bases between. The CDR3 coding sequence is TGTGCCAGCAGCTTTCGGGGGGGGGACACTGAAGCTTTCTTT. Protein sequence: CASSFRGGDTEAFF.

This clone came up once. The chain is built from TRBV19 and TRBJ1-1; no clear D gene. V lost 3 bases to trimming and J lost 0 bases, with 8 bases between them. Germline V gives CDR1 LNHDA, CDR2 SQIVND (reference sequence). The length of the CDR3 is 14 residues. The CDR3 DNA sequence: TGTGCCAGTAGTATCGGGGTCCTGAACACTGAAGCTTTCTTT. It codes for CASSIGVLNTEAFF.

The gene calls are TRBV5-4 and TRBJ1-1, with TRBD1 as a possible D gene (6 bases). The V gene's germline CDR1 is SGHNT and CDR2 YYREEE (reference sequence). The CDR3 runs 12 residues. Trimming pared 9 bases from V and 11 bases from J, leaving 20 bases between. The CDR3 nucleotides read TGTGCCACCCAAGGGGGGGCGCGGGTCGCTTTCTTT. Encoded protein: CATQGGARVAFF.

This clone is a singleton in its sample. The rearrangement joins TRBV29-1 to TRBJ2-1; TRBD1 aligns across 8 bases. Germline V gene data show CDR1 as SQVTM and CDR2 as ANQGSEA. The V and J ends lost 6 bases and 4 bases, in that order; junction bases with no gene match: 2. The CDR3 consists of 12 residues. CDR3 residues: CSVRDRYNEQFF. Written as DNA, the CDR3 is TGCAGCGTGCGGGACAGGTACAATGAGCAGTTCTTC.

This sequence joins TRBV19 and TRBJ2-7, with TRBD2 as a possible D gene (6 bases). The V gene lost 1 base and the J gene lost 3 bases, with 13 bases spanning the gap. The CDR3 loop spans 15 amino acids. CDR1 and CDR2 (germline): LNHDA, SQIVND (reference sequence). The chain's CDR3 is CASSIGSGGDYEQYF. In DNA, the CDR3 is TGTGCCAGTAGTATAGGCTCCGGGGGAGACTACGAGCAGTACTTC. Full variable domain (remainder filled in from reference TRBV19 and TRBJ2-7): DGGITQSPKYLFRKEGQNVTLSCEQNLNHDAMYWYRQDPGQGLRLIYYSQIVNDFQKGDIAEGYSVSREKKESFPLTVTSAQKNPTAFYLCASSIGSGGDYEQYFGPGTRLTVT.

The genes are TRBV30 and TRBJ2-1; TRBD2 is a possible D gene (5 bases). V lost 0 bases, J lost 7 bases, and 7 bases lay in between. CDR1 GTSNPN and CDR2 SVGIG come from the germline V gene (reference sequence). CDR3 size: 12 residues. The CDR3 protein is CAWSVRGNEQFF. CDR3 DNA: TGTGCCTGGAGTGTACGGGGTAATGAGCAGTTCTTC.

The DNA for the CDR3 is TGTGCCAGCAGCTTAGTTGCACTAGCGGGAACCGCCTACAATGAGCAGTTCTTC. Protein sequence: CASSLVALAGTAYNEQFF. The chain uses TRBV7-6 and TRBJ2-1; 10 bases map to TRBD2. CDR3 length: 18 residues. Germline CDR1 is SGHVS and CDR2 is FNYEAQ. The J segment lost 2 bases and the V segment lost 1 base, leaving 8 bases of the junction unmatched.

This rearrangement joins TRBV10-3 to TRBJ1-2; perhaps TRBD1 as D (6 bases). The length of the CDR3 is 13 residues. Germline V gives CDR1 ENHRY, CDR2 SYGVKD. Trimming removed 2 bases from V and 3 bases from J, with 7 bases in between. In nucleotides, the CDR3 is TGTGCCATCAGTGAGACAGGGTACTATGGCTACACCTTC. Its protein product is CAISETGYYGYTF.

V is TRBV20-1 and J is TRBJ1-2; a possible D gene is TRBD1 (5 bases). V shed 4 bases and J shed 6 bases, with 6 bases lying between them. CDR1 DFQATT and CDR2 SNEGSKA come from the germline V gene (reference sequence). This CDR3 is 10 amino acids long. The CDR3 DNA follows: TGCAGTGCTACAGGGCATGGCTACACCTTC. As protein: CSATGHGYTF.

This clone came up many times. The chain couples TRBV15 to TRBJ1-2, with unresolved D. V lost 1 base, J lost 3 bases, and 18 bases lay in between. From germline, CDR1 is LNHNV and CDR2 YYDKDF (reference sequence). The CDR3 loop spans 17 amino acids. The CDR3 region is CATSRGGGEALHYGYTF. The CDR3 DNA is TGTGCCACCAGCAGAGGGGGTGGGGAGGCCTTACACTATGGCTACACCTTC.

The rearrangement uses TRBV11-1 and TRBJ2-3, with D perhaps matching TRBD2 (6 bases). Germline loops: CDR1 SGHAT, CDR2 FQDESV (reference sequence). The CDR3 contains 17 residues. V was pared by 5 bases and J by 5 bases, with 23 bases between. The CDR3: CASSPWSERAAGDTQYF. The CDR3 DNA reads as TGTGCCAGCAGCCCCTGGTCAGAGCGGGCGGCGGGAGATACGCAGTATTTT.

This clone was detected only once. The chain joins TRBV7-2 to TRBJ2-7; D remains ambiguous. CDR3 length: 12 amino acids. Germline V lookup: CDR1 SGHTA, CDR2 FQGNSA. The germline V and J ends were trimmed by 5 bases and 2 bases, with 7 bases remaining between them. In nucleotides, the CDR3 is TGTGCCAGCAGCCTCACTACCTACGAGCAGTACTTC. Residues: CASSLTTYEQYF.

The chain carries TRBV27 and TRBJ2-7, with 10 bases lining up with TRBD1. CDR1 is MNHEY, CDR2 SMNVEV, per germline (reference sequence). The CDR3 has 15 amino acids. The junction had 7 bases not matched to a gene; V was cut back by 5 bases and J by 3 bases. This CDR3 reads CASSPDRGRSYEQYF. The CDR3 coding sequence is TGTGCCAGCAGTCCAGACAGGGGGCGTAGCTACGAGCAGTACTTC.

This chain connects TRBV6-6 to TRBJ1-3; maybe TRBD1 (5 bases). The V end was cut by 7 bases, the J end by 4 bases, with 20 bases between. CDR3 length equals 16 residues. The germline V gene encodes CDR1 MNHNY and CDR2 SVGAGI (reference sequence). CDR3 coding DNA: TGTGCCAGCACTCAAAGGCCCCCCCAGGGCGGAAACACCATATATTTT. It specifies CASTQRPPQGGNTIYF.

V is TRBV19 and J is TRBJ2-7; D is uncertain. Trimming took off 3 bases at V and 7 bases at J, with 19 bases between the two ends. The CDR3 runs 15 residues. Per the germline V gene, CDR1 is LNHDA and CDR2 is SQIVND (reference sequence). The DNA of the CDR3 is TGTGCCAGTAGTATTGGAGCTTCTCATCCGTCGGAGCAGTACTTC. This translates into CASSIGASHPSEQYF.